Below, one TCR beta chain is given with its context. The sample comes from a study of T cells in Graves' hyperthyroidism and ophthalmopathy. V dropped 0 bases and J dropped 0 bases, with 12 bases sitting between them. Germline V gene lookup returns CDR1 MGHRA and CDR2 YSYEKL. There are 16 residues in the CDR3. Amplification targeted TCR beta CDR3 regions from RNA transcripts. RT-PCR in the first round (using the HTBI primer set) targeted the TCR CDR3. Via MiXCR, TCRdb re-called the multiplex PCR reads, giving one row per CDR3 protein. There are roughly 500,000 distinct CDR3 sequences in the sample; approximately 25% occur only once, and about 10% lies in the top ten.

The source of this sequence is a woman in her twenties or thirties with Graves' ophthalmopathy. This chain joins TRBV4-1 and TRBJ2-7; D unclear. Material: blood. CDR3 loop: CASSQDSGFSSYEQYF. The CDR3 nucleotides read TGCGCCAGCAGCCAAGATAGTGGTTTTAGCTCCTACGAGCAGTACTTC.